Given below is one T cell receptor beta chain in context. This entry comes from a study of CD8 T cells in Susac syndrome. CDR1 is SGHVS and CDR2 is FQNEAQ in the germline V gene. V lost 4 bases to trimming and J lost 2 bases; unmatched junction nucleotides: 2. The CDR3 spans 13 residues. RNA in amounts of roughly 0.45 to 1 ug was reverse transcribed with random hexamers. TCR beta CDR3 was amplified by immunoSEQ multiplex PCR. This amplification extended across 54 Vbeta and 13 Jbeta segments. Using its own MiXCR run on the immunoSEQ multiplex PCR reads, TCRdb lists one record per CDR3 protein. The sample holds fewer than 350,000 distinct CDR3 sequences, about 91% seen once. The authors sequenced TCR beta from blood CD8+ and CD4+ T cells. The multiple sclerosis control cohort comprised treatment-naive individuals presenting with stable or active relapsing-remitting disease. FACS enriched CD8+ TEMRA cells, while bulk CD8+ and CD4+ were negatively isolated.

This receptor was identified in a human donor with multiple sclerosis. The rearrangement uses TRBV7-8 and TRBJ2-7; 7 bases align to TRBD1. Sequenced input: CD8+ T cells from PBMCs. The CDR3 region is CASSSGQTYEQYF. The CDR3 DNA reads TGTGCCAGCAGCTCGGGACAGACCTACGAGCAGTACTTC.